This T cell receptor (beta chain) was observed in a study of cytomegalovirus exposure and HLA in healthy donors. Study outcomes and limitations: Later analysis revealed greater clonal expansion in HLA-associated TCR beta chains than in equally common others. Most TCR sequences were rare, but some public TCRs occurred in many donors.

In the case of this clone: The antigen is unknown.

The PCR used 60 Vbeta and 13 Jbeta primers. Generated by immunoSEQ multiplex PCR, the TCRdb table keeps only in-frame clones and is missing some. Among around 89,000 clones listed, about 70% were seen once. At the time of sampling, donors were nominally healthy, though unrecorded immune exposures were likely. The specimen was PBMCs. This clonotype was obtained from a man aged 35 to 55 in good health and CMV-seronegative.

The CDR3 coding sequence is TGTGCCTGGAGCGGACAGGGGGGAGCTTTCTTT. Its protein product is CAWSGQGGAFF. This chain joins TRBV30 and TRBJ1-1; 10 bases agree with TRBD1. The CDR3 runs 11 residues. CDR1 GTSNPN and CDR2 SVGIG come from the germline V gene (reference sequence). Trimming at V came to 3 bases and at J to 10 bases, leaving 2 bases not matched to a gene.